The rows below give T cell receptor beta chains drawn from one sample of a study of blood T cell repertoires in COVID-19. Profiled with immunoSEQ multiplex PCR; TCRdb holds only in-frame clones, not every one. Found here are approximately 180,000 clones, more than 75% of them singletons; the top ten hold about 20%. Sequencing was performed on peripheral blood. The receptor set was obtained from a person aged 65 to 85 with COVID-19, enrolled during active disease. Each CDR3 is given without its conserved first and last residue. The D gene is left open where the match is weak.

cdr3_aa v_call d_call j_call
ASREGTYGYT TRBV19 . TRBJ1-2
ASSWRVTGELF TRBV2 . TRBJ2-2
ASSYTSGVDNEQF TRBV7-2 TRBD2 TRBJ2-1
ASSLRTGIAKNIQY TRBV13 . TRBJ2-4
ASSPTGQEIYEQY TRBV6-2/TRBV6-3 TRBD1 TRBJ2-7
ASTQGGPPGTQY TRBV11-2 . TRBJ2-3
ASRGPARTNNEQF TRBV27 . TRBJ2-1
ASSPRDRLGTDTQY TRBV18 . TRBJ2-3
ASSLGTGGPDTQY TRBV7-6 TRBD1 TRBJ2-3
ASSSGTGAYNEQF TRBV9 TRBD1 TRBJ2-1
ASMGRARGEAF TRBV19 . TRBJ1-1
ASSEGSGRREQY TRBV6-1 TRBD2 TRBJ2-7
ASSLAGQGQVEQF TRBV11-3 TRBD1 TRBJ2-1
AWSARTSGRANTQY TRBV30 TRBD2 TRBJ2-3
ASRWDRRVVTEAF TRBV10-1 TRBD1 TRBJ1-1
ASSLVGGHTGELF TRBV27 . TRBJ2-2
ASRSTGDTQY TRBV7-2 . TRBJ2-3
ASSSEGASTEAF TRBV5-4 TRBD1 TRBJ1-1
ASSVGHLNTEAF TRBV25-1 . TRBJ1-1
ASSYSSGGAGTQY TRBV6-5 TRBD2 TRBJ2-5
ASSSQLTSGGADTQY TRBV5-6 TRBD2 TRBJ2-3
AWDMGNQPQH TRBV30 . TRBJ1-5
ASSPSLAETYEQY TRBV5-4 TRBD2 TRBJ2-7
ASSEFVTGFYNEQF TRBV6-4 TRBD1 TRBJ2-1
ASSQDRTRLREQY TRBV14 . TRBJ2-7
ATNLDRASYEQY TRBV15 TRBD1 TRBJ2-7
ATTPSRHTDTQY TRBV7-2 . TRBJ2-3
ASSRGTGSQETQY TRBV4-2 TRBD1 TRBJ2-5
ASSRYPSGGMYNEQF TRBV7-2 TRBD2 TRBJ2-1
ASSYSGDQPQH TRBV6-5 . TRBJ1-5
ASSLEGVFDEQF TRBV5-1 . TRBJ2-1
ASSSLRTADIQY TRBV11-2 . TRBJ2-4
ASSGRGGVLGEKLF TRBV5-6 . TRBJ1-4
ASSFAGGSGTDTQY TRBV27 TRBD2 TRBJ2-3
ASSEVVRSNQPQH TRBV2 . TRBJ1-5
SVERSGGTSVADTQY TRBV29-1 TRBD2 TRBJ2-3
ASSRYDLNGYT TRBV27 . TRBJ1-2
ASSPDRVTEAF TRBV18 TRBD1 TRBJ1-1
ASSSVKDRVLDEQY TRBV28 TRBD1 TRBJ2-7
ASSNPGLAVASQY TRBV28 TRBD2 TRBJ2-5
ASSSSTRRGHEQY TRBV7-2 . TRBJ2-7
ASSLNWQASEQF TRBV7-2 . TRBJ2-1